The 29 T cell receptor beta chains reported below all come from one sample, sequenced in a study of breast tumors, draining lymph nodes, adjacent tissues. TCRdb independently ran MiXCR on the multiplex PCR reads; one entry per CDR3 protein. The table lists over 130,000 distinct CDR3 sequences, less than 35% of them singletons. Samples came from axillary lymph nodes draining the breast cancer. Sequencing was carried out using axillary lymph node tissue. Every receptor here comes from a female donor with breast cancer. Some clones in this sample may be carry-over from other donors' samples.

Of note for this clonotype: One base away lies a much larger clone, so this may be a sequencing read error. The chain uses TRBV6-5 and TRBJ2-1; D remains ambiguous. The V gene's germline CDR1 is MNHEY and CDR2 SVGAGI. This CDR3 region has 16 residues. The CDR3 region is CASSYSMSLAGNEQLF. As DNA, the CDR3 is TGTGCCAGCAGTTACTCGATGAGTTTGGCCGGCAATGAGCAGCTCTTC.

This clonotype showed up many times. The V gene is TRBV5-1, the J gene TRBJ2-7; D ambiguous. The CDR3 is made up of 12 amino acids. V was pared by 4 bases and J by 3 bases, with 8 bases between. CDR1 and CDR2 (germline): SGHRS, YFSETQ. CDR3 residues: CASSHDHYEQYF. CDR3 sequence (DNA): TGCGCCAGCAGCCATGACCACTACGAGCAGTACTTC.

This clonotype was recorded at least ten times. This chain uses TRBV12-3 or TRBV12-4 with TRBJ1-5; D is unresolved. The CDR3 runs to 13 residues. Trimming stripped 5 bases from V and 7 bases from J, with 12 bases between. CDR3 bases: TGTGCCAGCAGTAGAAAGCGGGAGCAGCCCCAGCATTTT. Its translation is CASSRKREQPQHF.

At least ten counts were recorded for this clonotype. V usage is TRBV6-1 and J usage is TRBJ2-1; 7 bases fit TRBD2. Trimming at V came to 5 bases and at J to 4 bases, leaving 11 bases not matched to a gene. Germline CDR1 reads MNHNS; CDR2 reads SASEGT. There are 16 residues in the CDR3. In nucleotides, the CDR3 is TGTGCCAGCAGTACGACTAGAAGCGGGACGTACAATGAGCAGTTCTTC. It yields the protein CASSTTRSGTYNEQFF.

This clonotype has more than one count but fewer than ten. This chain connects TRBV6-1 to TRBJ2-3; TRBD1 might be the D (8 bases). The CDR3 sequence is 17 residues long. Germline V gene sequence: CDR1 MNHNS, CDR2 SASEGT. V was clipped by 5 bases and J by 3 bases, with 21 bases between them. The CDR3 DNA is TGTGCCAGCAGTCCATACAGGGGGGGGGCCAGGACAGATACGCAGTATTTT. Translated, it gives CASSPYRGGARTDTQYF.

This clonotype was seen many times. The chain combines TRBV7-9 with TRBJ2-3; D gene ambiguous. V lost 5 bases to trimming and J lost 5 bases, with 14 bases between them. Germline loops: CDR1 SEHNR, CDR2 FQNEAQ (reference sequence). The CDR3 is 14 residues long. Here the CDR3 DNA reads TGTGCCAGCAGCCCCTCCGCGGTCGTAGATACGCAGTATTTT. It translates to CASSPSAVVDTQYF. Filled out from reference TRBV7-9 and TRBJ2-3, the complete variable domain reads DTGVSQNPRHKITKRGQNVTFRCDPISEHNRLYWYRQTLGQGPEFLTYFQNEAQLEKSRLLSDRFSAERPKGSFSTLEIQRTEQGDSAMYLCASSPSAVVDTQYFGPGTRLTVL.

This clonotype was observed many times. The V call is TRBV20-1, the J call TRBJ2-5, with D unclear. CDR3 length equals 13 residues. Trimming removed 0 bases from V and 6 bases from J, with 11 bases in between. In germline, CDR1 is DFQATT, CDR2 SNEGSKA (reference sequence). DNA for the CDR3: TGCAGTGCTAGAGATGTCAGTAGAAAGACCCAGTACTTC. Protein: CSARDVSRKTQYF.

There are many counts of this clonotype. CDR3 loop: CASSLTTGSREKLFF. DNA of the CDR3: TGCGCCAGCAGCCTCACGACAGGGAGCCGGGAAAAACTGTTTTTT. This chain links TRBV5-1 with TRBJ1-4, with 7 bases aligning to TRBD1. Trimming at V came to 4 bases and at J to 8 bases, leaving 11 bases not matched to a gene. This CDR3 is built from 15 residues. The germline V gene has CDR1 SGHRS and CDR2 YFSETQ.

This clonotype came up a few times. This chain connects TRBV27 to TRBJ2-2, with D unresolved. This CDR3 region has 13 residues. Germline CDR1 and CDR2: MNHEY and SMNVEV (reference sequence). V was cut by 4 bases and J by 4 bases, with 7 bases left in between. CDR3 protein: CASSSDSTGELFF. The DNA for the CDR3 is TGTGCCAGCAGTTCCGACTCCACCGGGGAGCTGTTTTTT.

This clonotype has a handful of counts. Possible read error: a much larger clone is one base away. The CDR3 spells CSAATGSSYTEQFF. CDR3 bases: TGCAGTGCCGCAACAGGGAGCTCCTACACTGAGCAGTTCTTC. This chain connects TRBV20-1 to TRBJ2-1, with D perhaps matching TRBD1 (6 bases). In germline, CDR1 is DFQATT, CDR2 SNEGSKA (reference sequence). The CDR3 runs to 14 residues.

CDR3 amino acids: CASRPESGGSNEKLFF. The CDR3 nucleotides are TGTGCCAGCAGGCCGGAATCAGGGGGCTCTAATGAAAAACTGTTTTTT. This sequence joins TRBV6-6 and TRBJ1-4; 8 bases agree with TRBD1. Germline V lookup: CDR1 MNHNY, CDR2 SVGAGI (reference sequence). The CDR3 totals 16 residues. Trimming removed 6 bases from V and 3 bases from J; junction bases left unmatched: 9.

This clonotype was recorded many times. V gene TRBV11-2 combines with J gene TRBJ2-1; D unclear. The CDR3 totals 17 residues. Germline CDR1 reads SGHAT; CDR2 reads FQNNGV. V was cut by 3 bases and J by 5 bases, with 20 bases left in between. This CDR3 reads CASSLGSRVTPDNEQFF. The CDR3 region has the DNA TGTGCCAGCAGCTTGGGCTCTCGAGTAACCCCCGACAATGAGCAGTTCTTC.

Note on this clonotype: This may stem from a read error, because a much larger clone lies one nucleotide away. CDR3 sequence (DNA): TGTGCCAGCAGCTCGACAGGGGGCTTTAACTATGGCTACCCCTTC. Its translation: CASSSTGGFNYGYPF. The genes are TRBV7-9 and TRBJ1-2, with TRBD1 identical over 10 bases. Germline CDR1 SEHNR, CDR2 FQNEAQ (reference sequence). The CDR3 has 15 amino acids.

This rearrangement joins TRBV3-1 to TRBJ2-7; TRBD1 matches at 7 bases. V lost 11 bases to trimming and J lost 9 bases; unmatched junction nucleotides: 22. Per germline, CDR1 LGHDT and CDR2 YNNKEL (reference sequence). The CDR3 consists of 15 residues. In DNA form, the CDR3 reads TGTGCCTCGACGACCAGACAGGGATCTACAGATACGCAGTACGTC. Translation gives CASTTRQGSTDTQYV.

The sample holds a few counts of this clonotype. Since a much larger clone is just one base distant, this may be a read error. This chain links TRBV30 with TRBJ1-2, with D unclear. V shed 5 bases and J shed 5 bases, with 9 bases lying between them. The CDR3 consists of 11 residues. Germline-derived CDR1 and CDR2 are GTSNPN and SVGIG (reference sequence). The CDR3 here is CAWGDGYGYTF. The CDR3 DNA reads as TGTGCCTGGGGCGACGGGTATGGCTACACCTTC.

The table lists this clonotype with a few counts. This may be a read error, as it is one base from a much larger clone. The rearrangement uses TRBV11-2 and TRBJ2-5; 7 bases agree with TRBD1. Trimming removed 4 bases from V and 6 bases from J; junction bases left unmatched: 8. Germline loops: CDR1 SGHAT, CDR2 FQNNGV. The CDR3 loop spans 14 amino acids. The CDR3, as DNA: TGTGCCAGCAGCTCAGGGACAGTTGCGAAGACCCAGTACTTC. This codes for CASSSGTVAKTQYF. Full variable domain (rest looked up from reference TRBV11-2 and TRBJ2-5): EAGVAQSPRYKIIEKRQSVAFWCNPISGHATLYWYQQILGQGPKLLIQFQNNGVVDDSQLPKDRFSAERLKGVDSTLKIQPAKLEDSAVYLCASSSGTVAKTQYFGPGTRLLVL.

About this clonotype: The final CDR3 position lacks the conserved phenylalanine or tryptophan, pointing to a likely read error. J is TRBJ1-2 and V is TRBV19; D perhaps matches TRBD1 (5 bases). The CDR3 totals 16 residues. CDR1 and CDR2 from the germline V gene are LNHDA and SQIVND (reference sequence). The DNA for the CDR3 is TGCGCCAGTAGTACACAACTCCGGGGCCTACTGGATGGCTACACCTCC. It specifies CASSTQLRGLLDGYTS.

This clonotype was observed many times. The V and J genes are TRBV3-1 and TRBJ1-3; D gene unclear. This CDR3 region has 16 residues. Germline CDR1 LGHDT, CDR2 YNNKEL (reference sequence). V lost 0 bases to trimming and J lost 1 base, with 10 bases between them. The CDR3 region has the DNA TGTGCCAGCAGCCAAGATATGGGGTGGTCTGGAAACACCATATATTTT. This codes for CASSQDMGWSGNTIYF.

In its sample, this clonotype was seen many times. The chain employs TRBV6-5 and TRBJ2-3; 9 nucleotides line up with TRBD2. Germline assignment: CDR1 MNHEY and CDR2 SVGAGI. The CDR3 is made up of 18 amino acids. V lost 2 bases and J lost 2; bases outside the gene matches: 11. The CDR3 loop reads CASSYPGVSGGITDTQYF. The CDR3 DNA is TGTGCCAGCAGTTACCCCGGGGTAAGCGGGGGGATCACAGATACGCAGTATTTT.

This clonotype was counted between two and nine times. This may come from a read error, since a much larger clone is one base off. V and J are TRBV5-8 and TRBJ2-7; D is perhaps TRBD2 (6 bases). V was shortened by 0 bases and J by 4 bases, with 14 bases between the two germline ends. The CDR3 is 15 amino acids. Germline assignment: CDR1 SGHTS and CDR2 YDEGEE. CDR3 residues: CASSLVTAGGYEQYF. As DNA, the CDR3 is TGTGCCAGCAGCTTGGTGACAGCGGGCGGGTACGAGCAGTACTTC.

CDR3 nucleotides: TGCAGCGTCCCAAGGGCGGGGGGGGGCTACACCTTC. Translating gives CSVPRAGGGYTF. This chain links TRBV29-1 with TRBJ1-2; D is possibly TRBD1 (5 bases). Germline CDR1 reads SQVTM; CDR2 reads ANQGSEA. Trimming cost V 6 bases and J 8 bases, with 16 bases left between them. There are 12 residues in the CDR3.

This rearrangement joins TRBV19 to TRBJ2-4; D remains unclear. This CDR3 comprises 16 residues. Germline assignment: CDR1 LNHDA and CDR2 SQIVND (reference sequence). V dropped 5 bases and J dropped 0 bases, with 14 bases sitting between them. DNA for the CDR3: TGTGCCAGTAGTCCACCCGATGGCTCAGCCAAAAACATTCAGTACTTC. As protein: CASSPPDGSAKNIQYF.

This clonotype was picked up many times. This sequence joins TRBV4-3 and TRBJ2-5, with D possibly TRBD1 on 5 matching bases. V was clipped by 0 bases and J by 8 bases, with 7 bases between them. The CDR3 runs 12 residues. From germline, CDR1 is LGHNA and CDR2 YSLEER. In DNA, the CDR3 is TGCGCCAGCAGCCAAGATTGGGGCACCCAGTACTTC. It is translated as CASSQDWGTQYF.

This clonotype was seen more than once but under ten times. A read error may be the cause here, since a much bigger clone is one base away. J is TRBJ2-1 and V is TRBV9; no clear D gene. CDR3 size: 13 residues. Per the germline V gene, CDR1 is SGDLS and CDR2 is YYNGEE. This CDR3 reads CAGSVEGYNEQFF. The CDR3, as DNA: TGTGCCGGCAGCGTAGAAGGATACAATGAGCAGTTCTTC.

At least ten counts were recorded for this clonotype. The chain is built from TRBV3-1 and TRBJ1-5; D gene uncertain. CDR1 is LGHDT, CDR2 YNNKEL, per germline (reference sequence). The length of the CDR3 is 13 residues. V was clipped by 8 bases and J by 3 bases, with 11 bases between them. The DNA of the CDR3 is TGTGCCAGCTCACCAGGCGCCAATCAGCCCCAGCATTTT. This encodes CASSPGANQPQHF.

J is TRBJ2-7 and V is TRBV20-1; TRBD2 aligns across 7 bases. The ends lost 4 bases at V and 2 bases at J; junction bases unmatched: 8. This CDR3 comprises 14 residues. CDR1 DFQATT and CDR2 SNEGSKA come from the germline V gene (reference sequence). The CDR3 loop is CSATYQRGAYEQYF. The CDR3 DNA is TGCAGTGCTACCTATCAGCGGGGTGCCTACGAGCAGTACTTC.

This clonotype appeared many times. The chain links TRBV2 to TRBJ2-3; no clear D. The CDR3 covers 13 residues. CDR1 and CDR2 from the germline V gene are SNHLY and FYNNEI. The V end was cut by 7 bases, the J end by 4 bases, with 12 bases between. The DNA of the CDR3 is TGTGCCAGCAACCAAATTGGGGCAGATACGCAGTATTTT. This sequence encodes CASNQIGADTQYF.

CDR3 DNA sequence: TGTGCCAGTAGTACCAATCAGGGGGCTGACGAGCAGTACTTC. This encodes CASSTNQGADEQYF. V and J are TRBV19 and TRBJ2-7; 8 positions match TRBD1. CDR1 LNHDA and CDR2 SQIVND come from the germline V gene (reference sequence). V was clipped by 4 bases and J by 5 bases; unmatched bases: 7. The CDR3 contains 14 residues.

This clonotype was seen repeatedly, ten times or more. The chain combines TRBV4-1 with TRBJ1-4; 7 nucleotides line up with TRBD1. The V and J ends lost 1 base and 8 bases, in that order; junction bases with no gene match: 7. Looked up from germline, CDR1 is MGHRA and CDR2 is YSYEKL. The CDR3 spans 15 residues. The CDR3 DNA sequence: TGCGCCAGCAGCCAAGGCCCAGGGGGGCTGGAAAAACTGTTTTTT. Translating it yields CASSQGPGGLEKLFF.